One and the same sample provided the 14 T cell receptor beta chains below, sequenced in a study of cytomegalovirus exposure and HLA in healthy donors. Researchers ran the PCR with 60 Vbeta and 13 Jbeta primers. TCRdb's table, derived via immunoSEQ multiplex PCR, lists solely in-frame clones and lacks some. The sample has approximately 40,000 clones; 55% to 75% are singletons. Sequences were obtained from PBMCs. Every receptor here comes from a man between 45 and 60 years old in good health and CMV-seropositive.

The CDR3 here is CASSQDEASGSGELFF. The DNA for the CDR3 is TGTGCCAGCAGCCAAGATGAGGCTAGCGGTTCCGGGGAGCTGTTTTTT. The chain uses TRBV4-2 and TRBJ2-2, with TRBD2 matching over 7 bases. The CDR3 has 16 amino acids. Unmatched junction bases numbered 7, after V lost 0 bases and J lost 6 bases. Germline V CDR1 and CDR2: LGHNA, YNFKEQ.

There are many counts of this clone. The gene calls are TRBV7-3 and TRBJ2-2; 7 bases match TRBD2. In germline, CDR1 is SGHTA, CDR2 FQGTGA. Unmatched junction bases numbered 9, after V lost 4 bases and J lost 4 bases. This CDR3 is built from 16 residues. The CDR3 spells CASSSGTGGRTGELFF. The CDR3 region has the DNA TGTGCCAGCAGCTCCGGCACGGGGGGTCGCACCGGGGAGCTGTTTTTT.

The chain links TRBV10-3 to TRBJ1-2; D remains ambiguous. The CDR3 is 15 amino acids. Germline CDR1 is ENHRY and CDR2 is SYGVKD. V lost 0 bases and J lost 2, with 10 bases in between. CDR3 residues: CAISESPGENYGYTF. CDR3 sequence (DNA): TGTGCCATCAGTGAGTCGCCCGGGGAGAACTATGGCTACACCTTC.

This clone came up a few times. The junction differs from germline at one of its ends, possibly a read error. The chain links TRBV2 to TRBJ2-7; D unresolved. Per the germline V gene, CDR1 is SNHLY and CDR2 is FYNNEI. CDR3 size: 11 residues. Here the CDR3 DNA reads TGTGCCAGCAGGGTGAAAGATGATACAGTATTC. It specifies CASRVKDDTVF.

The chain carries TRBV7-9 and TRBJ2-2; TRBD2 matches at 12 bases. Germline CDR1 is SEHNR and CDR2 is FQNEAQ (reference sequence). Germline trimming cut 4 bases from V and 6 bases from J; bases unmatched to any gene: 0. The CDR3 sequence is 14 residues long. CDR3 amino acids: CASSSSGGAGELFF. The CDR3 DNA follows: TGTGCCAGCAGCTCTAGCGGGGGGGCCGGGGAGCTGTTTTTT.

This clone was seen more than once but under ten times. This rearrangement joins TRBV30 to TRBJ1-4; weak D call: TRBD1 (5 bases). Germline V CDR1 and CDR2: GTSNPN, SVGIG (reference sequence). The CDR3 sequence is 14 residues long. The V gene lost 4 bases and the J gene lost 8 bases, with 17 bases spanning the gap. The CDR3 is CAWTLGGVGEKLFF. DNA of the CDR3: TGTGCCTGGACCCTGGGGGGAGTCGGAGAAAAACTGTTTTTT.

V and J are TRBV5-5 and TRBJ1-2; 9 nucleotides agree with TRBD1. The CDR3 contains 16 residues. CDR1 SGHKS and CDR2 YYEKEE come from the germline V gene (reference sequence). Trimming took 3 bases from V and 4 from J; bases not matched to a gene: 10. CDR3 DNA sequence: TGTGCCAGCAGCTCGGACCGGGACAGGGCTACCTATGGCTACACCTTC. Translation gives CASSSDRDRATYGYTF. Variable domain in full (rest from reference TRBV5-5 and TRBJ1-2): DAGVTQSPTHLIKTRGQQVTLRCSPISGHKSVSWYQQVLGQGPQFIFQYYEKEERGRGNFPDRFSARQFPNYSSELNVNALLLGDSALYLCASSSDRDRATYGYTFGSGTRLTVV.

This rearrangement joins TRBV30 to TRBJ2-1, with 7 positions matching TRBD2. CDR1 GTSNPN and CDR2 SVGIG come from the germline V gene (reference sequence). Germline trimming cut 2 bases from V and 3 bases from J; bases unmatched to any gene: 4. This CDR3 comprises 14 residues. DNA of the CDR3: TGTGCCTGGAGTTTTAGCGGGTACTACAATGAGCAGTTCTTC. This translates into CAWSFSGYYNEQFF.

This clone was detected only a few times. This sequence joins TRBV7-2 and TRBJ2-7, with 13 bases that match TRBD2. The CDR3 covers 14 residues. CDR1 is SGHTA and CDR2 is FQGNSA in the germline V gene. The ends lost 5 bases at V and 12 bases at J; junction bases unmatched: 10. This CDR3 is CASSNSGTSGERYF. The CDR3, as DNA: TGTGCCAGCAGCAACTCCGGGACTAGCGGGGAACGGTACTTC.

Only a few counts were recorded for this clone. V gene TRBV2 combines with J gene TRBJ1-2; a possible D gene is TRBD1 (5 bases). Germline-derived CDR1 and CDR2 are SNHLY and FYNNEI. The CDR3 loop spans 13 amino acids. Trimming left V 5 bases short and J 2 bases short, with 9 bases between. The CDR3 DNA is TGTGCCAGCAGTTATGGACAAAACTATGGCTACACCTTC. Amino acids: CASSYGQNYGYTF.

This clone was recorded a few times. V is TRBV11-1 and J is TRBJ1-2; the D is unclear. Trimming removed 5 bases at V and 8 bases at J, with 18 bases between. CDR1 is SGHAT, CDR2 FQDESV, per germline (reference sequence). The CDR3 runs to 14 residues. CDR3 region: CASSPGVTPGGYTF. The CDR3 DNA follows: TGTGCCAGCAGCCCCGGGGTCACCCCAGGAGGCTACACCTTC.

The CDR3 protein is CASSTNAGRETQYF. The CDR3 DNA sequence: TGTGCCAGCAGCACCAACGCTGGGAGGGAGACCCAGTACTTC. The chain uses TRBV11-2 and TRBJ2-5, with D perhaps TRBD2 (6 bases). Trimming stripped 5 bases from V and 5 bases from J, with 15 bases between. Germline V CDR1 and CDR2: SGHAT, FQNNGV. CDR3 size: 14 residues. The entire variable domain, with the rest obtained from reference TRBV11-2 and TRBJ2-5, is as follows: EAGVAQSPRYKIIEKRQSVAFWCNPISGHATLYWYQQILGQGPKLLIQFQNNGVVDDSQLPKDRFSAERLKGVDSTLKIQPAKLEDSAVYLCASSTNAGRETQYFGPGTRLLVL.

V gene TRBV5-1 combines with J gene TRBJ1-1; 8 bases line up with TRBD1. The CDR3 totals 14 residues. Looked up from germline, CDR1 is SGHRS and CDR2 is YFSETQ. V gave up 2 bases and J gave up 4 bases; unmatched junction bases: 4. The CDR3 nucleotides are TGCGCCAGCAGCTTATCAGGACAGGGCACTGAAGCTTTCTTT. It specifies CASSLSGQGTEAFF.

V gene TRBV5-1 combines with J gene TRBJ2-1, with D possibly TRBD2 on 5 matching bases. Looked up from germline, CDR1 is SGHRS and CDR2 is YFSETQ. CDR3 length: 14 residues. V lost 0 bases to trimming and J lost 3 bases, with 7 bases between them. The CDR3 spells CASSLGTDYNEQFF. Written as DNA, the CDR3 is TGCGCCAGCAGCTTGGGGACTGACTACAATGAGCAGTTCTTC.